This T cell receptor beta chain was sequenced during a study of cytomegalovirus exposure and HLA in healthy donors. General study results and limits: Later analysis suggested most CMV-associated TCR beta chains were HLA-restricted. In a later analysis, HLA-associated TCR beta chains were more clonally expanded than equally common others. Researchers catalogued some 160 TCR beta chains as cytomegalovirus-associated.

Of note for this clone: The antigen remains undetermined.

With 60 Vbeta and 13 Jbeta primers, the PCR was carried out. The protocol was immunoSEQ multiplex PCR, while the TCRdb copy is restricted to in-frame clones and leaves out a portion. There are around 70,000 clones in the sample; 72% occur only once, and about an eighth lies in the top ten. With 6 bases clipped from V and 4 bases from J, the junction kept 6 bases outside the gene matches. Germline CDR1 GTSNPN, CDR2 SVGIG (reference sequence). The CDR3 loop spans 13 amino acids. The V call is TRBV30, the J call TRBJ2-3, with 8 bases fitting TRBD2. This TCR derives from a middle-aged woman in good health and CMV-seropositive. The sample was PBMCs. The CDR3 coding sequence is TGTGCCTGTGAGCGGGGGAAGGCAGATACGCAGTATTTT. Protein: CACERGKADTQYF.